Listed below are T cell receptor beta chains from one sample, sequenced in a study of sequential checkpoint blockade in melanoma. Method: immunoSEQ multiplex PCR; TCRdb's copy keeps in-frame clones and lacks some. The repertoire has several thousand clones, nearly 60% of them found once; the top ten carry 15% to 20%. The specimen was CD8+ T cells sorted from blood (inferred from file names), collected from a patient given nivolumab and ipilimumab in sequence. These receptors all stem from a human donor with melanoma. The CDR3 runs from the conserved cysteine through the conserved F or W. D genes are given only for firm matches. Clone sizes are given selectively: once, few, many, or a class where the clone is expanded.

V gene: TRBV30
J gene: TRBJ1-1
D gene: .
clone size: .
CDR3 length: 13
CDR3 protein: CAWSTGQNTEAFF
CDR3 DNA: TGTGCCTGGTCGACTGGCCAGAACACTGAAGCTTTCTTT

V gene: TRBV19
J gene: TRBJ2-7
D gene: TRBD2
clone size: few
CDR3 length: 14
CDR3 protein: CASSFSGGNYEQYF
CDR3 DNA: TGTGCCAGTAGTTTCAGCGGGGGGAATTACGAGCAGTACTTC

V gene: TRBV6-4
J gene: TRBJ2-7
D gene: TRBD1
clone size: few
CDR3 length: 16
CDR3 protein: CASSLGWGDRGHEQYF
CDR3 DNA: TGTGCCAGCAGCTTAGGCTGGGGGGACAGGGGACACGAGCAGTACTTC

V gene: TRBV6-6
J gene: TRBJ1-1
D gene: .
clone size: .
CDR3 length: 14
CDR3 protein: CASSLPPGATEAFF
CDR3 DNA: TGTGCCAGCAGTCTTCCTCCAGGGGCCACTGAAGCTTTCTTT

V gene: TRBV5-1
J gene: TRBJ2-7
D gene: TRBD1
clone size: .
CDR3 length: 15
CDR3 protein: CASSQERTGGYEQYF
CDR3 DNA: TGCGCCAGCAGCCAAGAGAGGACAGGGGGTTACGAGCAGTACTTC

V gene: TRBV14
J gene: TRBJ2-7
D gene: .
clone size: few
CDR3 length: 14
CDR3 protein: CASSLRGGGYEQYF
CDR3 DNA: TGTGCCAGCAGCCTGCGAGGGGGTGGTTACGAGCAGTACTTC

V gene: TRBV6-6
J gene: TRBJ2-7
D gene: .
clone size: few
CDR3 length: 12
CDR3 protein: CASRYSSYEQYF
CDR3 DNA: TGTGCCAGCAGGTATAGCTCCTACGAGCAGTACTTC

V gene: TRBV9
J gene: TRBJ1-1
D gene: .
clone size: .
CDR3 length: 14
CDR3 protein: CASSAGQKGTEAFF
CDR3 DNA: TGTGCCAGCAGCGCGGGACAAAAGGGCACTGAAGCTTTCTTT

V gene: TRBV27
J gene: TRBJ2-1
D gene: .
clone size: .
CDR3 length: 15
CDR3 protein: CASSLSPGWGNEQFF
CDR3 DNA: TGTGCCAGCAGTTTATCCCCGGGGTGGGGCAATGAGCAGTTCTTC

V gene: TRBV5-1
J gene: TRBJ2-7
D gene: .
clone size: .
CDR3 length: 11
CDR3 protein: CASSLGPEQYF
CDR3 DNA: TGCGCCAGCAGCTTGGGGCCAGAGCAGTACTTC

V gene: TRBV11-2
J gene: TRBJ1-4
D gene: .
clone size: .
CDR3 length: 13
CDR3 protein: CASSLGSGKKLFF
CDR3 DNA: TGTGCCAGCAGCTTAGGGTCCGGGAAAAAACTGTTTTTT

V gene: TRBV6-1
J gene: TRBJ1-6
D gene: .
clone size: few
CDR3 length: 15
CDR3 protein: CASSQDSSYNSPLHF
CDR3 DNA: TGTGCCAGCAGTCAAGACAGCTCCTATAATTCACCCCTCCACTTT

V gene: TRBV4-3
J gene: TRBJ2-5
D gene: .
clone size: .
CDR3 length: 15
CDR3 protein: CASSQDFGIAETQYF
CDR3 DNA: TGCGCCAGCAGCCAAGATTTCGGGATAGCGGAGACCCAGTACTTC

V gene: TRBV5-6
J gene: TRBJ2-7
D gene: TRBD1
clone size: few
CDR3 length: 14
CDR3 protein: CASSSTGLTYEQYF
CDR3 DNA: TGTGCCAGCAGCTCGACAGGGTTGACCTACGAGCAGTACTTC

V gene: TRBV5-8
J gene: TRBJ2-1
D gene: TRBD1
clone size: .
CDR3 length: 15
CDR3 protein: CASSSGTGMGDEQFF
CDR3 DNA: TGTGCCAGCAGCTCCGGGACAGGGATGGGAGATGAGCAGTTCTTC

V gene: TRBV5-6
J gene: TRBJ2-1
D gene: TRBD1
clone size: .
CDR3 length: 16
CDR3 protein: CASSSLTGISYNEQFF
CDR3 DNA: TGTGCCAGCAGCTCCTTGACAGGGATCTCCTACAATGAGCAGTTCTTC

V gene: TRBV4-1
J gene: TRBJ1-1
D gene: .
clone size: .
CDR3 length: 14
CDR3 protein: CASSQEVGDTEAFF
CDR3 DNA: TGCGCCAGCAGCCAAGAGGTAGGGGACACTGAAGCTTTCTTT

V gene: TRBV6-5
J gene: TRBJ2-7
D gene: TRBD1
clone size: few
CDR3 length: 13
CDR3 protein: CASTDRPSYEQYF
CDR3 DNA: TGTGCCAGCACGGACAGGCCTTCCTACGAGCAGTACTTC

V gene: TRBV7-9
J gene: TRBJ1-1
D gene: .
clone size: medium-sized
CDR3 length: 15
CDR3 protein: CASSLGSSARVEAFF
CDR3 DNA: TGTGCCAGCAGCTTAGGGAGTAGCGCCCGGGTGGAAGCTTTCTTT

V gene: TRBV4-1
J gene: TRBJ2-7
D gene: TRBD2
clone size: .
CDR3 length: 15
CDR3 protein: CASSLTNSGGDEQYF
CDR3 DNA: TGCGCCAGCAGCCTTACCAATAGCGGGGGGGACGAGCAGTACTTC

V gene: TRBV4-3
J gene: TRBJ1-1
D gene: TRBD1
clone size: .
CDR3 length: 16
CDR3 protein: CASSQGQGVLNTEAFF
CDR3 DNA: TGCGCCAGCAGCCAAGGACAGGGGGTACTGAACACTGAAGCTTTCTTT

V gene: TRBV9
J gene: TRBJ2-7
D gene: TRBD1
clone size: .
CDR3 length: 19
CDR3 protein: CASSVGSGTGANPSYEQYF
CDR3 DNA: TGTGCCAGCAGCGTTGGGTCCGGGACAGGGGCCAACCCCTCCTACGAGCAGTACTTC

V gene: TRBV30
J gene: TRBJ1-1
D gene: TRBD1
clone size: few
CDR3 length: 13
CDR3 protein: CAWNRGGNTEAFF
CDR3 DNA: TGTGCCTGGAACAGGGGAGGGAACACTGAAGCTTTCTTT

V gene: TRBV2
J gene: TRBJ2-7
D gene: TRBD1
clone size: once
CDR3 length: 18
CDR3 protein: CASRGPGQGALSSYEQYF
CDR3 DNA: TGTGCCAGCAGGGGCCCGGGACAGGGGGCCCTTAGCTCCTACGAGCAGTACTTC

V gene: TRBV7-9
J gene: TRBJ1-4
D gene: .
clone size: .
CDR3 length: 14
CDR3 protein: CASSLGDTSRGLFF
CDR3 DNA: TGTGCCAGCAGCTTAGGGGACACATCCCGGGGACTGTTTTTT

V gene: TRBV5-8
J gene: TRBJ1-3
D gene: .
clone size: .
CDR3 length: 14
CDR3 protein: CASSFRDSGNTIYF
CDR3 DNA: TGTGCCAGCAGCTTCCGGGACTCTGGAAACACCATATATTTT

V gene: TRBV5-1
J gene: TRBJ1-2
D gene: TRBD1
clone size: .
CDR3 length: 16
CDR3 protein: CASTLGWDRGRSGYTF
CDR3 DNA: TGCGCCAGCACTCTAGGGTGGGACAGGGGGCGATCTGGCTACACCTTC

V gene: TRBV7-8
J gene: TRBJ1-5
D gene: TRBD1
clone size: .
CDR3 length: 18
CDR3 protein: CASPPGTGALRRNQPQHF
CDR3 DNA: TGTGCCAGCCCCCCAGGGACAGGGGCCTTACGGCGCAATCAGCCCCAGCATTTT

V gene: TRBV29-1
J gene: TRBJ2-7
D gene: .
clone size: medium-sized
CDR3 length: 12
CDR3 protein: CSVGGGVYEQYF
CDR3 DNA: TGCAGCGTTGGAGGCGGGGTATACGAGCAGTACTTC

V gene: TRBV7-9
J gene: TRBJ2-7
D gene: TRBD1
clone size: large
CDR3 length: 15
CDR3 protein: CASSTPGTGSDEQYF
CDR3 DNA: TGTGCCAGCAGCACCCCCGGGACAGGGAGCGACGAGCAGTACTTC

V gene: TRBV4-1
J gene: TRBJ2-7
D gene: TRBD2
clone size: few
CDR3 length: 18
CDR3 protein: CASSQDPGTSGVAYEQYF
CDR3 DNA: TGCGCCAGCAGCCAAGATCCCGGGACTAGCGGGGTGGCCTACGAGCAGTACTTC

V gene: TRBV7-8
J gene: TRBJ1-6
D gene: TRBD1
clone size: .
CDR3 length: 15
CDR3 protein: CASRTNRGSNSPLHF
CDR3 DNA: TGTGCCAGCAGGACAAACAGGGGTTCGAATTCACCCCTCCACTTT

V gene: TRBV5-4
J gene: TRBJ2-7
D gene: .
clone size: .
CDR3 length: 14
CDR3 protein: CASSYPGLLYEQYF
CDR3 DNA: TGTGCCAGCAGTTATCCGGGACTCCTATACGAGCAGTACTTC

V gene: TRBV23-1
J gene: TRBJ1-2
D gene: .
clone size: once
CDR3 length: 15
CDR3 protein: CASSQSKAGYYGYTF
CDR3 DNA: TGCGCCAGCAGTCAATCAAAGGCAGGCTATTATGGCTACACCTTC

V gene: TRBV4-2
J gene: TRBJ2-7
D gene: .
clone size: .
CDR3 length: 15
CDR3 protein: CASSLAGSRSYEQYF
CDR3 DNA: TGTGCCAGCAGCTTGGCAGGGTCTCGGAGCTACGAGCAGTACTTC